The rows below give T cell receptor beta chains drawn from one sample of a study of radiotherapy plus CTLA-4 blockade in lung cancer. Sequenced by immunoSEQ multiplex PCR; TCRdb stores in-frame clones only, minus some. The table has about 73,000 clones, around 90% seen once. The source material was peripheral blood, sampled from a patient treated with radiotherapy plus ipilimumab. Receptor source: a human donor with non-small cell lung cancer that progressed on radiotherapy plus ipilimumab. Each CDR3 is given without its conserved first and last residue.

CDR3	V	J
ASSVEGVNEQF	TRBV2	TRBJ2-1
AIGRDNYEQY	TRBV10-3	TRBJ2-7
SVEKWTGLSGNTIY	TRBV29-1	TRBJ1-3
ASSSGQPYGYT	TRBV11-2	TRBJ1-2
ASSLKQGAPYEQY	TRBV5-4	TRBJ2-7
ASGLGTSGITDTQY	TRBV12-5	TRBJ2-3
ASSPGSYEQY	TRBV9	TRBJ2-7
AWSRFSGQKENIQY	TRBV30	TRBJ2-4
ASSKTGSNEQF	TRBV19	TRBJ2-1
ASSIGVTGPDTQY	TRBV19	TRBJ2-3
ASRTTGSKNIQY	TRBV6-5	TRBJ2-4
ASSLSLGSGAVEQY	TRBV27	TRBJ2-7
ASTAVEGLAGGRHTGELF	TRBV5-1	TRBJ2-2
ASSDDRGSYGYT	TRBV9	TRBJ1-2
ASSLLKGSGGYT	TRBV28	TRBJ1-2
ASSQVAGARTEAF	TRBV4-1	TRBJ1-1
ASKTKQGPAYEQY	TRBV6-1	TRBJ2-7
ASNPGQGGRPYTDTQY	TRBV2	TRBJ2-3
ASSPLGTRQF	TRBV7-7	TRBJ2-1
ASSLQGARETQY	TRBV11-2	TRBJ2-5
ASSWSGSRTDTQY	TRBV19	TRBJ2-3
AWSGLAAGELF	TRBV30	TRBJ2-2
ASSDIDYNEQF	TRBV6-1	TRBJ2-1
ASRLAGVDEQF	TRBV6-1	TRBJ2-1
ASSLLGQDDDT	TRBV28	TRBJ1-2
ASSLDLANEKLF	TRBV5-4	TRBJ1-4
ASSPGPTGELF	TRBV11-1	TRBJ2-2
ASINRDSLIGQY	TRBV2	TRBJ2-7
ASSRGNAGGGETQY	TRBV5-8	TRBJ2-5
ASNPIPGANVLT	TRBV6-6	TRBJ2-6
SVRKGGSYNEQF	TRBV29-1	TRBJ2-1
ASSHTRLDNTIY	TRBV28	TRBJ1-3
ASSPFPRQGGF	TRBV28	TRBJ1-1
ASSWDRGGKLF	TRBV28	TRBJ1-4
ASSQNSYEQY	TRBV4-1	TRBJ2-7
ASSAGAVYQETQY	TRBV19	TRBJ2-5
ASTPGGHYEQY	TRBV10-2	TRBJ2-7
ASSVESGRGTGELF	TRBV9	TRBJ2-2
ASSLNLYGYT	TRBV5-8	TRBJ1-2
ASSPRDRGLQETQY	TRBV28	TRBJ2-5
ASSLAGNEQF	TRBV5-4	TRBJ2-1
ASSFYSTSTGELF	TRBV27	TRBJ2-2